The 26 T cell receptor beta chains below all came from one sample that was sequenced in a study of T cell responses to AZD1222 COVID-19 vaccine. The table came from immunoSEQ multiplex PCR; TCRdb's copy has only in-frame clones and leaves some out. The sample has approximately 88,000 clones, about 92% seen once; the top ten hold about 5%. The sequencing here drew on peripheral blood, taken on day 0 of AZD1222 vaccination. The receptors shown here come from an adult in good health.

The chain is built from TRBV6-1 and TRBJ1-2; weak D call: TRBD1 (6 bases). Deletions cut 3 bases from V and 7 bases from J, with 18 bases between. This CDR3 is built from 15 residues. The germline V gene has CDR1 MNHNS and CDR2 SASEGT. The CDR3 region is CASSDAGAYWLGYTF. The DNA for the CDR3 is TGTGCCAGCAGTGACGCAGGGGCTTATTGGCTTGGCTACACCTTC.

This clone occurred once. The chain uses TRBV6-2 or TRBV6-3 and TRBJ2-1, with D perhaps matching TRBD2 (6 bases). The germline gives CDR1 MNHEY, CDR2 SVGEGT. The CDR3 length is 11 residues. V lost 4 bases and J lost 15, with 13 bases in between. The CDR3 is CASSWAEGRFF. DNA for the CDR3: TGTGCCAGCAGTTGGGCGGAGGGCCGGTTCTTC.

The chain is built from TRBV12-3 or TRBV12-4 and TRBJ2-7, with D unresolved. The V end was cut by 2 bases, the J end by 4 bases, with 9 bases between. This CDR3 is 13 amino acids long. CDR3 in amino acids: CASSLSWGYEQYF. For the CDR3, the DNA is TGTGCCAGCAGTTTATCTTGGGGATACGAGCAGTACTTC.

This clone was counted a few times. The DNA for the CDR3 is TGTGCCAGCAGCCCTCCCGACAGGGGTAACAATGAGCAGTTCTTC. This translates into CASSPPDRGNNEQFF. V is TRBV4-2 and J is TRBJ2-1; 8 positions agree with TRBD1. This CDR3 is built from 15 residues. Germline loops: CDR1 LGHNA, CDR2 YNFKEQ. V was pared by 4 bases and J by 5 bases, with 7 bases of the junction left unmatched.

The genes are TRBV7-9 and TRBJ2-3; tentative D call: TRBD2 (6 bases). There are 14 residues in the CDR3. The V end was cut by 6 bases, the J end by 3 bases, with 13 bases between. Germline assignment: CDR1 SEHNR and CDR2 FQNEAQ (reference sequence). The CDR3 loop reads CASRFGSGTDTQYF. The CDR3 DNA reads TGTGCCAGCAGGTTCGGGAGCGGAACAGATACGCAGTATTTT.

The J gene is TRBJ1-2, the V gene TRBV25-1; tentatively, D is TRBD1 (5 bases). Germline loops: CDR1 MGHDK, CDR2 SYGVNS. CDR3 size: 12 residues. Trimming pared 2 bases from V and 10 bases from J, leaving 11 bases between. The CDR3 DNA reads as TGTGCCAGCAGTGAAGATCGACAGTTCTACACCTTC. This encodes CASSEDRQFYTF.

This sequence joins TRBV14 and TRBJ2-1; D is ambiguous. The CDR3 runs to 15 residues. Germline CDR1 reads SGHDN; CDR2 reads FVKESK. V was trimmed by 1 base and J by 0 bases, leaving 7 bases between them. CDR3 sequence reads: CASSQGQRSYNEQFF. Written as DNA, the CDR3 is TGTGCCAGCAGCCAAGGCCAGCGCTCCTACAATGAGCAGTTCTTC.

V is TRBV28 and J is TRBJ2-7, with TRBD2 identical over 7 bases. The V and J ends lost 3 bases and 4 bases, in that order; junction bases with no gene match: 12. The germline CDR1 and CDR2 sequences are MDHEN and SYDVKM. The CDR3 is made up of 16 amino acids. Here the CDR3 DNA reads TGTGCCAGCAGTTTGGGGGGTGGGTTAGCGGGTTACGAGCAGTACTTC. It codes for CASSLGGGLAGYEQYF.

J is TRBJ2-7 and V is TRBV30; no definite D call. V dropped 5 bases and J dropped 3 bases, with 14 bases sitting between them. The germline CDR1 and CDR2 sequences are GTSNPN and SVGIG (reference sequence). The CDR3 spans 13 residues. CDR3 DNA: TGTGCCTGGGGGGATGATCCCCTCTACGAGCAGTACTTC. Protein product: CAWGDDPLYEQYF.

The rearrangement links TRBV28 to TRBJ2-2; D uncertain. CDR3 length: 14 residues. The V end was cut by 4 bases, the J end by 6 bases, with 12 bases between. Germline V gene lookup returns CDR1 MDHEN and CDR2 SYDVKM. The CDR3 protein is CASSSPMFPGELFF. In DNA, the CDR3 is TGTGCCAGCAGTTCCCCGATGTTTCCCGGGGAGCTGTTTTTT.

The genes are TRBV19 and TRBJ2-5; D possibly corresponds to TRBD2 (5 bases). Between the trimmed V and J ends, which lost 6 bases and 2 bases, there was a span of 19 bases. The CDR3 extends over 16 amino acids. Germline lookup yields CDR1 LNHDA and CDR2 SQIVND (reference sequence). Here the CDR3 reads CASRSLVGRRQETQYF. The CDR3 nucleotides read TGTGCCAGTAGGTCACTGGTCGGCCGGAGGCAAGAGACCCAGTACTTC.

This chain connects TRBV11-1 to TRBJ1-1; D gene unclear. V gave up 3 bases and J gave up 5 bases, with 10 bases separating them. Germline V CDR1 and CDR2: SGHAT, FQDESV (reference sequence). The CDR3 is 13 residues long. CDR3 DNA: TGTGCCAGCAGCTTGGCCGAAGGGACTGAAGCTTTCTTT. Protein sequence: CASSLAEGTEAFF.

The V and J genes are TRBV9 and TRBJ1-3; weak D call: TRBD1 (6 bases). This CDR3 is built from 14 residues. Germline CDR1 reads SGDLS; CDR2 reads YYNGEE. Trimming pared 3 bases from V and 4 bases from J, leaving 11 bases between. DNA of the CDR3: TGTGCCAGCAGCGACACAGGGAAGGGAAACACCATATATTTT. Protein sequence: CASSDTGKGNTIYF.

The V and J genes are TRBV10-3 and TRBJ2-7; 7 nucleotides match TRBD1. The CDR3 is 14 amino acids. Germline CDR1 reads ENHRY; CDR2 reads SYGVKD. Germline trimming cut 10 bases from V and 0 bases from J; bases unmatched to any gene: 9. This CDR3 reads CATKYRDSSYEQYF. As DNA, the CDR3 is TGTGCCACAAAGTACCGGGACAGCTCCTACGAGCAGTACTTC.

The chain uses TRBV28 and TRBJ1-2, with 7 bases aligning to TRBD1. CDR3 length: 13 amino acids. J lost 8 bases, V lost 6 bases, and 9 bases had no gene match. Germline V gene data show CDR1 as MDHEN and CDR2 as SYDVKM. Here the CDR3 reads CASSPRQGGGYTF. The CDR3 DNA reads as TGTGCCAGCAGCCCCAGACAGGGTGGAGGCTACACCTTC.

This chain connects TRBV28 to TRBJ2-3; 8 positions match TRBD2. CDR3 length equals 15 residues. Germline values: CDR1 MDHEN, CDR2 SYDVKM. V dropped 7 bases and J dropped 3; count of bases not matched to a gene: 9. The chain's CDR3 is CASTHGGAGTDTQYF. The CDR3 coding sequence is TGTGCCAGCACCCACGGGGGGGCAGGTACAGATACGCAGTATTTT. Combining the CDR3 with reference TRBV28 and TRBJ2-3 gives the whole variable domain DVKVTQSSRYLVKRTGEKVFLECVQDMDHENMFWYRQDPGLGLRLIYFSYDVKMKEKGDIPEGYSVSREKKERFSLILESASTNQTSMYLCASTHGGAGTDTQYFGPGTRLTVL.

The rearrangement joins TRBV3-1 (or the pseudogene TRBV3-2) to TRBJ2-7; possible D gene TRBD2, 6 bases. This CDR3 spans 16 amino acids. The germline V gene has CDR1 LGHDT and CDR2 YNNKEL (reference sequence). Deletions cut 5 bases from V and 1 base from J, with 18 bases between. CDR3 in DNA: TGTGCCAGCAGCTTTTCCGGAGCGGCGGGGTCCTACGAGCAGTACTTC. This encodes CASSFSGAAGSYEQYF.

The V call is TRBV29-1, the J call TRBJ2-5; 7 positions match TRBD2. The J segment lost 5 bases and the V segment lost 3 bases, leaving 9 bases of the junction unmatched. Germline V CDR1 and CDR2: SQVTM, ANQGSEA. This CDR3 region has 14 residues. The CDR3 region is CSVDSWEGWETQYF. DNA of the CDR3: TGCAGCGTTGATTCGTGGGAGGGCTGGGAGACCCAGTACTTC.

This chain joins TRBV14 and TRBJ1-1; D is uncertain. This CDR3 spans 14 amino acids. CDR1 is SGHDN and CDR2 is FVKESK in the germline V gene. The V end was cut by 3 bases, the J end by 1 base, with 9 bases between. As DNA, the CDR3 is TGTGCCAGCAGCCATAGACTACAGAACACTGAAGCTTTCTTT. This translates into CASSHRLQNTEAFF.

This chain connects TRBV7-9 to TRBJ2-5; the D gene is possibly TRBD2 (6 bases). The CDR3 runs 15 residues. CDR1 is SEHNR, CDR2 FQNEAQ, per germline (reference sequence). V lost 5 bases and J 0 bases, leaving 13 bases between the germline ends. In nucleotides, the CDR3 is TGTGCCAGCAGCCCTCCGGCGGGACACCAAGAGACCCAGTACTTC. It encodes CASSPPAGHQETQYF.

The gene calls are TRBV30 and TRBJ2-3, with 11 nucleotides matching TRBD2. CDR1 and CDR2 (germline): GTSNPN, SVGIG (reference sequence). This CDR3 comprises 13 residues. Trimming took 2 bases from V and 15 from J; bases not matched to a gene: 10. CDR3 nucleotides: TGTGCCTGGAGTCGAAATCCCGGGACTAGCGGTTATTTT. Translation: CAWSRNPGTSGYF.

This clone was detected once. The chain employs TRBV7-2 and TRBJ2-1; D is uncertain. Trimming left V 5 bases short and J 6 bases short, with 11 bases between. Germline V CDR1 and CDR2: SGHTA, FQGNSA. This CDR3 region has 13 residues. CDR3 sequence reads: CASSPGFFNEQFF. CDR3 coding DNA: TGTGCCAGCAGCCCCGGGTTCTTCAATGAGCAGTTCTTC.

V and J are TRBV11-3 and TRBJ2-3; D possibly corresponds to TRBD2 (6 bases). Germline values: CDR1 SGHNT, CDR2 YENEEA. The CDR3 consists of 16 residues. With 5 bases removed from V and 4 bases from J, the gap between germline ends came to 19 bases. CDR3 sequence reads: CASSKNSGGGADTQYF. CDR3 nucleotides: TGTGCCAGCAGCAAGAATAGCGGTGGGGGAGCAGATACGCAGTATTTT.

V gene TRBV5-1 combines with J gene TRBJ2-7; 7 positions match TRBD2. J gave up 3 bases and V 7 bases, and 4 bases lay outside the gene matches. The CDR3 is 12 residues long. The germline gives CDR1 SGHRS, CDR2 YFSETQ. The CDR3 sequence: CASHSGGYEQYF. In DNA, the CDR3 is TGCGCCAGCCACTCGGGGGGCTACGAGCAGTACTTC.

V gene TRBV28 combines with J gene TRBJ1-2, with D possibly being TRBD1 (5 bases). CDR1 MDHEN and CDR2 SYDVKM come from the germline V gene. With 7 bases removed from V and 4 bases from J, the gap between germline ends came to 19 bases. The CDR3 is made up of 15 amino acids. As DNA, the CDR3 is TGTGCCAGCATCCTGGGGAAGGGGTTAGGCTATGGCTACACCTTC. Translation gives CASILGKGLGYGYTF.

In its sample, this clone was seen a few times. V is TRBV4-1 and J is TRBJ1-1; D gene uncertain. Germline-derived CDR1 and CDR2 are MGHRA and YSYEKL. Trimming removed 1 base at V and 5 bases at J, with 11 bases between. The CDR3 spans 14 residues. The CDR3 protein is CASSQGSWETEAFF. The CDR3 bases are TGCGCCAGCAGCCAAGGGAGCTGGGAGACTGAAGCTTTCTTT.